The entry below gives a single T cell receptor beta chain sequence along with its context. Germline CDR1 is LGHNA and CDR2 is YSLEER. CDR3 length equals 17 residues. V shed 0 bases, J shed 1 base, and the junction held 2 bases outside the gene matches. Authors' analysis steps: Amplification of reference gene primers was used by the study to estimate nucleated cell counts. The assay was immunoSEQ multiplex PCR, and TCRdb's table has in-frame clones only and misses some. The D gene and trimming were derived from the DNA, and the V and J assignments and clone size from that table. The sample lists 65,000 to 90,000 clones; about nine tenths were seen once. These data originate in a study of blood T cell repertoires in COVID-19.

The TCR was taken from an elderly woman with acute or convalescent COVID-19. The J gene is TRBJ2-2, the V gene TRBV4-3, with TRBD2 identical over 10 bases. Material: peripheral blood. The CDR3: CASSQEASGGNTGELFF. DNA for the CDR3: TGCGCCAGCAGCCAAGAGGCTAGCGGGGGGAACACCGGGGAGCTGTTTTTT.